This T cell receptor (beta chain) was recovered during a study of blood T cell repertoires in COVID-19. After removal of 7 bases from V and 4 bases from J, the junction contained 7 bases not matched to a gene. In germline, CDR1 is SQVTM, CDR2 ANQGSEA. The CDR3 has 13 amino acids. Sequenced by immunoSEQ multiplex PCR; TCRdb stores in-frame clones only, minus some. Found here are under 300,000 clones, 81% of them singletons; the top ten hold around 2.9%. The chain recombines TRBV29-1 with TRBJ1-2; the match to TRBD1 covers 9 bases. Sequenced: peripheral blood. This clonotype was sampled from a woman aged 55-69 years with active or convalescent COVID-19. The CDR3 region is CSGGQGGSYGYTF. CDR3 DNA sequence: TGCAGCGGGGGACAGGGCGGCTCCTATGGCTACACCTTC.